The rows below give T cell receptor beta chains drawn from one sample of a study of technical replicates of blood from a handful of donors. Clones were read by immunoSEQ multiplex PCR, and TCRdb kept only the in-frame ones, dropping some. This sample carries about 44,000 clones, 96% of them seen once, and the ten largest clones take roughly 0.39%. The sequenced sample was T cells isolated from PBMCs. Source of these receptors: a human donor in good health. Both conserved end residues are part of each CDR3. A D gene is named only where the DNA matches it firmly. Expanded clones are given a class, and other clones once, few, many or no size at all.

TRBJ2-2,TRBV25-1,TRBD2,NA,CASRIAGPSGELFF,TGTGCCAGCAGGATAGCGGGCCCCTCCGGGGAGCTGTTTTTT
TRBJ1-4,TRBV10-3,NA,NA,CAISDRGVDEKLFF,TGTGCCATCAGTGACAGGGGCGTAGATGAAAAACTGTTTTTT
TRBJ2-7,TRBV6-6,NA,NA,CASSSVTESSYEQYF,TGTGCCAGCAGTTCGGTGACGGAGAGCTCCTACGAGCAGTACTTC
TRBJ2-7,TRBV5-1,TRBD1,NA,CASSLFSGQGDEQYF,TGCGCCAGCAGCTTGTTTTCTGGACAGGGTGACGAGCAGTACTTC
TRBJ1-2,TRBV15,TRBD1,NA,CATSRLPGTGNYGYTF,TGTGCCACCAGCAGACTTCCCGGGACAGGGAACTATGGCTACACCTTC
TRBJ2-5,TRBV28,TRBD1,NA,CASSPTGIQETQYF,TGTGCCAGCAGTCCGACAGGGATCCAAGAGACCCAGTACTTC
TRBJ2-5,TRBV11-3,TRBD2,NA,CASSPPLAGAMKTQYF,TGTGCCAGCAGCCCACCGCTAGCGGGAGCAATGAAGACCCAGTACTTC
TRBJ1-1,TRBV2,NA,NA,CASNRDTEAFF,TGTGCCAGCAACAGGGACACTGAAGCTTTCTTT
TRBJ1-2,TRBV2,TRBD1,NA,CASRGDSYGYTF,TGTGCCAGCAGAGGGGACAGCTATGGCTACACCTTC
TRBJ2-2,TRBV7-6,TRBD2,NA,CASSLRTSGNTGELFF,TGTGCCAGCAGCTTAAGGACTAGCGGGAACACCGGGGAGCTGTTTTTT
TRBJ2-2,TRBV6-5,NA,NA,CASSYVTGELFF,TGTGCCAGCAGTTACGTAACCGGGGAGCTGTTTTTT
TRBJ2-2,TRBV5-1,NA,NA,CASSLSRIGAGELFF,TGCGCCAGCAGCTTGAGCAGAATAGGGGCCGGGGAGCTGTTTTTT
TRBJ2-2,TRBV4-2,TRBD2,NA,CASSLLAVLTNTGELFF,TGTGCCAGCAGCCTTCTAGCGGTCCTTACGAACACCGGGGAGCTGTTTTTT
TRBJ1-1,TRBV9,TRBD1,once,CASSPDGTGGGNTEAFF,TGTGCCAGCAGCCCCGACGGGACAGGGGGTGGAAACACTGAAGCTTTCTTT
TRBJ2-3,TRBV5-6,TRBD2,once,CASTRWWASGRADTQYF,TGTGCCAGCACACGCTGGTGGGCTAGCGGGAGGGCTGATACGCAGTATTTT
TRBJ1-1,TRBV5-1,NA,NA,CASSLENSRAFF,TGCGCCAGCAGCTTGGAAAACTCGCGAGCTTTCTTT
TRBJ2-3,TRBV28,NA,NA,CASSSGTDTQYF,TGTGCCAGCAGCAGCGGCACAGATACGCAGTATTTT
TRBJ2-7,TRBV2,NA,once,CASRPGLQVSEQYF,TGTGCCAGCAGGCCGGGACTCCAAGTCAGCGAGCAGTACTTC
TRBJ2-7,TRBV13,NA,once,CASSLGLANEQYF,TGTGCCAGCAGCTTAGGACTAGCTAACGAGCAGTACTTC
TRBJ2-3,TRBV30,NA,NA,CAWSSLNTDTQYF,TGTGCCTGGAGTAGCCTGAACACAGATACGCAGTATTTT
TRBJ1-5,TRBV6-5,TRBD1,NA,CASRTGDQPQHF,TGTGCCAGCAGGACAGGGGATCAGCCCCAGCATTTT
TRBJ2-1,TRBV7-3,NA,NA,CASSLIGGNEQFF,TGTGCCAGCAGCTTAATAGGGGGCAATGAGCAGTTCTTC
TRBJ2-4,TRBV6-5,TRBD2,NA,CASSYSSGGTIQYF,TGTGCCAGCAGTTACTCGAGCGGGGGTACCATTCAGTACTTC
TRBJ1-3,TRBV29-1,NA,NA,CSVGAGNTIYF,TGCAGCGTTGGGGCGGGAAACACCATATATTTT
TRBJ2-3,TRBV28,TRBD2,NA,CASSLSTSGRTPFSTDTQYF,TGTGCCAGCAGTTTATCAACTAGCGGGAGGACGCCCTTCAGCACAGATACGCAGTATTTT
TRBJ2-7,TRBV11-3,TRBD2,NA,CASSQLALAGVLHEQYF,TGTGCCAGCAGCCAACTCGCACTAGCGGGAGTACTACACGAGCAGTACTTC
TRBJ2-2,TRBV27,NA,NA,CASSLFGPGNTGELFF,TGTGCCAGCAGTTTATTTGGCCCGGGGAACACCGGGGAGCTGTTTTTT
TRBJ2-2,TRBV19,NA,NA,CASSGREGKTGELFF,TGTGCCAGTAGTGGGCGGGAAGGGAAGACCGGGGAGCTGTTTTTT
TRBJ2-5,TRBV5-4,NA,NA,CASSLPGSKREETQYF,TGTGCCAGCAGCTTGCCCGGGTCAAAACGGGAGGAGACCCAGTACTTC
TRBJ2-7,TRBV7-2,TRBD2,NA,CASSSPLAGSTYEQYF,TGTGCCAGCAGCTCACCATTAGCGGGATCTACCTACGAGCAGTACTTC
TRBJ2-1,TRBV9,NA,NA,CASSGDSYEQFF,TGTGCCAGCAGCGGCGACAGTTATGAGCAGTTCTTC
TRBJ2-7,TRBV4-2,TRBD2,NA,CASSEGLAQTYEQYF,TGTGCCAGCAGCGAGGGACTAGCGCAAACCTACGAGCAGTACTTC
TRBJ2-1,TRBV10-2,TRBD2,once,CASSGFQREGREQFF,TGCGCCAGCAGTGGGTTCCAGCGGGAGGGCCGAGAGCAGTTCTTC
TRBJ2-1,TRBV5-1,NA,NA,CASSRTEYNEQFF,TGCGCCAGCAGCAGAACAGAATACAATGAGCAGTTCTTC
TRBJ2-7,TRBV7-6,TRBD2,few,CASSFLAGNSYEQYF,TGTGCCAGCAGCTTCCTAGCGGGAAACTCCTACGAGCAGTACTTC
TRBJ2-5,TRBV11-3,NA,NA,CASSSQETQYF,TGTGCCAGCAGCTCGCAAGAGACCCAGTACTTC
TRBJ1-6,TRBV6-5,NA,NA,CASSYRDSPLHF,TGTGCCAGCAGTTACAGAGATTCACCCCTCCACTTT
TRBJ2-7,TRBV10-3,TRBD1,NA,CAIGKGTGEQYF,TGTGCCATCGGGAAGGGGACAGGTGAGCAGTACTTC
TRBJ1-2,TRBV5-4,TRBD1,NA,CASSLGQVYGYTF,TGTGCCAGCAGCCTCGGACAGGTTTATGGCTACACCTTC
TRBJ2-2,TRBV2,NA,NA,CASSEALVRWSTGELFF,TGTGCCAGCAGTGAAGCGCTGGTACGGTGGAGCACCGGGGAGCTGTTTTTT
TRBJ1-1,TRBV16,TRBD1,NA,CASSQSGTGDFGTEAFF,TGTGCCAGCAGCCAATCCGGGACAGGGGATTTCGGCACTGAAGCTTTCTTT
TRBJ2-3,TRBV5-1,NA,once,CASSLGGSSTDTQYF,TGCGCCAGCAGCTTGGGCGGCTCTAGCACAGATACGCAGTATTTT
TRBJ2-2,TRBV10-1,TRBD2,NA,CASSESLLADRTGELFF,TGCGCCAGCAGTGAGTCTTTACTAGCGGACCGCACCGGGGAGCTGTTTTTT
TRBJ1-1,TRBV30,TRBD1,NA,CAWGTGDTEAFF,TGTGCCTGGGGGACAGGCGACACTGAAGCTTTCTTT
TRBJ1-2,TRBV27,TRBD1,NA,CASSLGSLGQIYGYTF,TGTGCCAGCAGTTTGGGTTCATTGGGACAGATCTATGGCTACACCTTC
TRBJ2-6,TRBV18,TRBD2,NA,CASSPRGGSGANVLTF,TGTGCCAGCTCACCACGGGGGGGCTCTGGGGCCAACGTCCTGACTTTC
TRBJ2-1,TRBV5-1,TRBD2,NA,CASSSLAGGSSYNEQFF,TGCGCCAGCAGCTCTTTAGCGGGAGGGAGTTCCTACAATGAGCAGTTCTTC
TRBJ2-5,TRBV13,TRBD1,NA,CASSLADRGRGTQYF,TGTGCCAGCAGCTTAGCGGACAGGGGAAGGGGGACCCAGTACTTC
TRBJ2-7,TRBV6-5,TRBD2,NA,CASSYSWAGAGEQYF,TGTGCCAGCAGTTACTCCTGGGCGGGAGCCGGCGAGCAGTACTTC
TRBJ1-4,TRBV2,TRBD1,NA,CAGRTGKTTNEKLFF,TGTGCCGGAAGGACAGGGAAAACGACTAATGAAAAACTGTTTTTT
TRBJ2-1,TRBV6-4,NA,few,CASSEVLGSLAGNEQFF,TGTGCCAGCAGTGAAGTTCTAGGGTCCCTCGCGGGGAATGAGCAGTTCTTC
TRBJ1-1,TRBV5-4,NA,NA,CASNPEGVQGTEAFF,TGTGCCAGCAACCCAGAGGGAGTACAGGGCACTGAAGCTTTCTTT
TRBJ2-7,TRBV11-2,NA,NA,CASSMGFGSSYEQYF,TGTGCCAGCAGCATGGGGTTCGGGAGCTCCTACGAGCAGTACTTC
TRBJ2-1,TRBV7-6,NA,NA,CASSPARREVLNEQFF,TGTGCCAGCAGCCCAGCTCGGAGAGAGGTGTTGAATGAGCAGTTCTTC